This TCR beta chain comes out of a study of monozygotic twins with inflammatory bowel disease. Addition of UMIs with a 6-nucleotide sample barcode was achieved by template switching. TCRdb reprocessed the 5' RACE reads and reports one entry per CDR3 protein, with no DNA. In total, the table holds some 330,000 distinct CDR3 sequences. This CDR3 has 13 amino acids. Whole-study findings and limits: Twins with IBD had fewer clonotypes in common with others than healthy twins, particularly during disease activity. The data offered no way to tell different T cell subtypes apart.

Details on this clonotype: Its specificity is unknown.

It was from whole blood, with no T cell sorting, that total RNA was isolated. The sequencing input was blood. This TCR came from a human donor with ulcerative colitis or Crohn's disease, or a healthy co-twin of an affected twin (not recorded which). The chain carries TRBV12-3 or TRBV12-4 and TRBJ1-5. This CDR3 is CASSSRSDQPQHF.